This paragraph reports one T cell receptor (beta chain). This sample was included in a study of CD8 T cells in Susac syndrome. CDR3 size: 16 residues. Losses at the gene ends were 2 bases for V and 2 bases for J; bases not matched to a gene: 6. The germline CDR1 and CDR2 sequences are SGHDN and FVKESK. With random hexamers, roughly 0.45 to 1 ug RNA was reverse transcribed. One entry per CDR3 protein, called by TCRdb with MiXCR from the immunoSEQ multiplex PCR reads. The data show about 300,000 distinct CDR3 sequences, with about 82% seen just once and 0.21% held by the top ten. This TCR came from a human donor with multiple sclerosis. The chain carries TRBV14 and TRBJ2-1; 7 bases align to TRBD2. Sequencing was performed on CD8+ T cells from PBMCs. The CDR3 DNA reads as TGTGCCAGCAGCCAATGGGTGGGAGGGACCTACAATGAGCAGTTCTTC. This encodes CASSQWVGGTYNEQFF.